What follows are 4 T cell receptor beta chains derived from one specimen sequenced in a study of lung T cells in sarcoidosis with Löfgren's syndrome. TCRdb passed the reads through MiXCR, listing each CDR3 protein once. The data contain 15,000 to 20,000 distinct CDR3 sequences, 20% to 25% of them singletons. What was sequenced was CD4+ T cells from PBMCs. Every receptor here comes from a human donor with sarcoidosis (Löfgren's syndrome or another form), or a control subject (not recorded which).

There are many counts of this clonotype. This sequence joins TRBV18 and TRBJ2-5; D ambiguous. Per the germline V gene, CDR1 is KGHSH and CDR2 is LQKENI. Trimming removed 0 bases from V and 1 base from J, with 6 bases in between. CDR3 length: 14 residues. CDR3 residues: CASSPPNSQETQYF. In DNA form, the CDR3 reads TGTGCCAGCTCACCACCAAACAGCCAAGAGACCCAGTACTTC.

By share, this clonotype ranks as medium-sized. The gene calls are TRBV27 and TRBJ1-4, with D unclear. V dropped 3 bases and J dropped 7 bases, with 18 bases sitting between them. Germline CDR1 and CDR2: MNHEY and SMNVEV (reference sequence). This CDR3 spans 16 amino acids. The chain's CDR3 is CASSFPRTPRGEKLFF. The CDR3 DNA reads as TGTGCCAGCAGTTTTCCGAGGACGCCCAGAGGTGAAAAACTGTTTTTT.

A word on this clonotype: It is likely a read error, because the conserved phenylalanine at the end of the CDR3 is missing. The chain's CDR3 is CACTTIYEQYS. The CDR3 bases are TGTGCCTGCACTACTATCTACGAGCAGTACTCC. The genes are TRBV30 and TRBJ2-7; no definite D call. The length of the CDR3 is 11 residues. With 6 bases removed from V and 3 bases from J, the gap between germline ends came to 9 bases. The germline CDR1 and CDR2 sequences are GTSNPN and SVGIG (reference sequence).

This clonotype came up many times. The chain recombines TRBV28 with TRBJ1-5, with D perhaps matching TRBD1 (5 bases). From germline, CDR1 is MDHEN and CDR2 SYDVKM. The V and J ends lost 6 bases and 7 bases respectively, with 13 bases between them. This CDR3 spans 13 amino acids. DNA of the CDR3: TGTGCCAGCAGCGACAGACTTGGACAGCCCCAGCATTTT. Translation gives CASSDRLGQPQHF.